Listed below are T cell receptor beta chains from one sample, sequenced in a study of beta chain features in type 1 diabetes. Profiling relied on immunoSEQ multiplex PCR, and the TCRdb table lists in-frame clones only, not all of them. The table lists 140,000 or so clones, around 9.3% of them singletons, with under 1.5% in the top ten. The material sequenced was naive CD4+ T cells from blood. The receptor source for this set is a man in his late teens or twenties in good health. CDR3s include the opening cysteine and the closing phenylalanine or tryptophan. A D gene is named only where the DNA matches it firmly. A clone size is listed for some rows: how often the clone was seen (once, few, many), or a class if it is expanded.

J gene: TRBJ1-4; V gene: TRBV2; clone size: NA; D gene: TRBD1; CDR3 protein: CASSSGQGGYEKLFF; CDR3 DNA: TGTGCCAGCAGTTCCGGACAGGGCGGTTATGAAAAACTGTTTTTT
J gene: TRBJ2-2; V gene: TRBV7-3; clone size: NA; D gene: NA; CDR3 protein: CASSRQLTGELFF; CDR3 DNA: TGTGCCAGCAGTCGACAGTTAACCGGGGAGCTGTTTTTT
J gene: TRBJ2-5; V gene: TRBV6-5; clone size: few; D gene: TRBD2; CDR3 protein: CAAGLAETQYF; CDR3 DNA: TGTGCCGCCGGACTAGCCGAGACCCAGTACTTC
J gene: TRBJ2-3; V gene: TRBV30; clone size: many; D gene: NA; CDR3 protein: CAWSAALALLDTQYF; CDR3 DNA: TGTGCCTGGAGTGCAGCCCTAGCTCTACTGGATACGCAGTATTTT
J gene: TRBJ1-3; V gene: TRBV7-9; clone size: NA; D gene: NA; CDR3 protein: CASSSDIGYSGNTIYF; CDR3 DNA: TGTGCCAGCAGCTCGGACATCGGCTACTCTGGAAACACCATATATTTT
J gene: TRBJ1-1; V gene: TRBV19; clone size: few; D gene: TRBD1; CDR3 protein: CASRRDSLMNTEAFF; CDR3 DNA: TGTGCCAGTAGGCGGGACAGCCTGATGAACACTGAAGCTTTCTTT
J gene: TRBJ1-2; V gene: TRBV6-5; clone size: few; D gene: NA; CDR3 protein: CASSKRQAGYGYTF; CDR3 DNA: TGTGCCAGCAGTAAGCGACAGGCAGGCTATGGCTACACCTTC
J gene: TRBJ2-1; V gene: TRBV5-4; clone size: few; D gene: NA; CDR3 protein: CASSAGTGTYNEQFF; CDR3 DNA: TGTGCCAGCAGCGCCGGAACAGGGACCTACAATGAGCAGTTCTTC
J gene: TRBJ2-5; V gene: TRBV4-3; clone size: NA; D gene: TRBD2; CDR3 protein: CASSQRDFRTSGGETQYF; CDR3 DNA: TGCGCCAGCAGCCAAAGGGACTTTAGGACTAGCGGGGGAGAGACCCAGTACTTC
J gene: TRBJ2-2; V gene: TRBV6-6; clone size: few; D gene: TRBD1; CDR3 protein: CASSRDRLGGELFF; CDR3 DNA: TGTGCCAGCAGCCGGGACAGGCTCGGCGGGGAGCTGTTTTTT
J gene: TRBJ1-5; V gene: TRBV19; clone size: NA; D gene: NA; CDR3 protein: CASSIAFSQPQHF; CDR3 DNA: TGTGCCAGTAGTATAGCATTCAGTCAGCCCCAGCATTTT
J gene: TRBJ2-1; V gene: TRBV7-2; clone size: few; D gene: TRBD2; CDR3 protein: CASSTLAGVYNEQFF; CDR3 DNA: TGTGCCAGCAGCACACTAGCGGGGGTCTACAATGAGCAGTTCTTC
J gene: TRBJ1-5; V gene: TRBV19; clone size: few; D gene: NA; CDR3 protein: CASSERTGGVQPQHF; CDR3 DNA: TGTGCCAGTAGCGAACGGACGGGAGGGGTTCAGCCCCAGCATTTT
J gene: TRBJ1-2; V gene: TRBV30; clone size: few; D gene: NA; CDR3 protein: CAWSGPNSDGYTF; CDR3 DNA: TGTGCCTGGAGTGGCCCGAATAGCGATGGCTACACCTTC
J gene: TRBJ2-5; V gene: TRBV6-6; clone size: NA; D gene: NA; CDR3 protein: CASSYGAADIKGTQYF; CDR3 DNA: TGTGCCAGCAGTTACGGGGCAGCCGATATCAAAGGGACCCAGTACTTC
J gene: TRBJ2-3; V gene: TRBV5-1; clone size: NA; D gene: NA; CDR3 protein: CASSSGGAPDTQYF; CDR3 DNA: TGCGCCAGCAGCTCCGGCGGGGCCCCAGATACGCAGTATTTT
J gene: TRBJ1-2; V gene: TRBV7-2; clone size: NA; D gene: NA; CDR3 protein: CASSRPGGYGYTF; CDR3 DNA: TGTGCCAGCAGTCGACCCGGCGGGTATGGCTACACCTTC
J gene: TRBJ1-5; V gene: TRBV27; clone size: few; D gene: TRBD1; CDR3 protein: CASSLAGGFNQPQHF; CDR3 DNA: TGTGCCAGCAGTTTGGCAGGGGGTTTCAATCAGCCCCAGCATTTT
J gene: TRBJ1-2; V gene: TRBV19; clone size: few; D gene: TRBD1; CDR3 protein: CASRSQGATTNYGYTF; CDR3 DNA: TGTGCCAGTAGGTCACAGGGGGCGACGACTAACTATGGCTACACCTTC
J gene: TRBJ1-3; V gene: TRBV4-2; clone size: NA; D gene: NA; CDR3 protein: CASSLTPGGDTTSGNTIYF; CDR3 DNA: TGTGCCAGCAGCCTTACCCCGGGAGGGGACACAACCTCTGGAAACACCATATATTTT
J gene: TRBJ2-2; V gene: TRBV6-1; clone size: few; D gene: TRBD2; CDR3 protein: CASMSWSPGGGELFF; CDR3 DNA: TGTGCCAGCATGAGCTGGAGTCCGGGGGGCGGGGAGCTGTTTTTT
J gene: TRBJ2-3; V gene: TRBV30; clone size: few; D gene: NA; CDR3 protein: CACRWGRSTDTQYF; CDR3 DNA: TGTGCCTGTAGATGGGGGAGGAGCACAGATACGCAGTATTTT
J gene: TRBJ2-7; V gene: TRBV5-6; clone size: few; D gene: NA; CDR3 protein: CASSLQSEQYF; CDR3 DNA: TGTGCCAGCAGCTTGCAATCCGAGCAGTACTTC
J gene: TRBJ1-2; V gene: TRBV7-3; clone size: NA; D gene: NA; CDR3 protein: CASSPAFSDGYTF; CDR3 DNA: TGTGCCAGCAGCCCTGCTTTTTCGGATGGCTACACCTTC
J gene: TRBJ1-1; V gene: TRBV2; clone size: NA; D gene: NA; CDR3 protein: CASGGGRAFF; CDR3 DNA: TGTGCCAGCGGGGGGGGGCGAGCTTTCTTT
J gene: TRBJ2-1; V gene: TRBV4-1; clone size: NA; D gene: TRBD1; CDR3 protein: CASSSGTGDYNEQFF; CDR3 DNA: TGCGCCAGCAGCTCCGGGACAGGGGACTACAATGAGCAGTTCTTC
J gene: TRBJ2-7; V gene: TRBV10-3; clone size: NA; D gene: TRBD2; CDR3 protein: CAISEGRGIYEQYF; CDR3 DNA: TGTGCCATCAGTGAGGGGAGGGGTATCTACGAGCAGTACTTC
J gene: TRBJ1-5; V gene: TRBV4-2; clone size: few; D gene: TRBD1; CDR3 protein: CASSQGTGSGSNQPQHF; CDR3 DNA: TGTGCCAGCAGCCAAGGGACAGGTTCGGGTAGCAATCAGCCCCAGCATTTT
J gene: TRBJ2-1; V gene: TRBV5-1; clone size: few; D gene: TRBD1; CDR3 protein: CASSYDRELNEQFF; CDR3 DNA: TGCGCCAGCAGCTACGACAGGGAACTCAATGAGCAGTTCTTC
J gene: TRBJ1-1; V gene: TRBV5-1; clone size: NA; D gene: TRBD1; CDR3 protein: CASSWQGAKNTEAFF; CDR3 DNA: TGCGCCAGCAGCTGGCAGGGGGCGAAGAACACTGAAGCTTTCTTT
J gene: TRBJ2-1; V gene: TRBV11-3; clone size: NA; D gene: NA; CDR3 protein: CASSTGYGSYNEQFF; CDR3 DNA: TGTGCCAGCAGCACAGGGTACGGTTCCTACAATGAGCAGTTCTTC
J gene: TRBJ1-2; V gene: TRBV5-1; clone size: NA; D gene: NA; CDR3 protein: CASSRPEQGDFYGYTF; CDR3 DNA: TGCGCCAGCAGCCGGCCGGAGCAGGGTGATTTCTATGGCTACACCTTC
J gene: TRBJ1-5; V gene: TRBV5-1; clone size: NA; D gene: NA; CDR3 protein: CASSLAGARGQPQHF; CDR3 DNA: TGCGCCAGCAGCTTGGCCGGGGCGAGGGGGCAGCCCCAGCATTTT
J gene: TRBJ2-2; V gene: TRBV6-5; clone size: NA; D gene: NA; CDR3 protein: CASSQDITTGELFF; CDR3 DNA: TGTGCCAGCAGTCAGGACATTACCACCGGGGAGCTGTTTTTT
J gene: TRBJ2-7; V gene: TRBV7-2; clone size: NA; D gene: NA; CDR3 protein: CASSLGRGGYEQYF; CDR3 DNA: TGTGCCAGCAGCTTAGGGCGGGGTGGTTACGAGCAGTACTTC
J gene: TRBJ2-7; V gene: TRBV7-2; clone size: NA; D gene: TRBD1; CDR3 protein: CASSFGMGQAYEQYF; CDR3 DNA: TGTGCCAGCAGCTTCGGAATGGGACAGGCCTACGAGCAGTACTTC
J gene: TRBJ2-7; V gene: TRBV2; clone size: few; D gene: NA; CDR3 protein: CASSFVGGGDEQYF; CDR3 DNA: TGTGCCAGCAGTTTCGTGGGTGGCGGGGACGAGCAGTACTTC
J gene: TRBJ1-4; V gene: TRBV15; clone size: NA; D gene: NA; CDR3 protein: CATSRDGRVQEKLFF; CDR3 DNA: TGTGCCACCAGCAGAGATGGGAGGGTACAGGAAAAACTGTTTTTT
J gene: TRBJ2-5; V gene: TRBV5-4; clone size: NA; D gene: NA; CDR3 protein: CASSPQTSTGAETQYF; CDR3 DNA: TGTGCCAGCAGCCCCCAGACTAGTACGGGCGCAGAGACCCAGTACTTC
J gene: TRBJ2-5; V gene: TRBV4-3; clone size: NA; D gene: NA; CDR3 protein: CASSQVEAETQYF; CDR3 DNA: TGCGCCAGCAGCCAAGTAGAGGCAGAGACCCAGTACTTC
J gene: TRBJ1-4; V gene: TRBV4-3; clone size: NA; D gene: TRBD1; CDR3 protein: CASRLNRDSLGDNEKLFF; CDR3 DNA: TGCGCCAGCAGGCTTAACCGGGACAGCCTTGGGGATAATGAAAAACTGTTTTTT
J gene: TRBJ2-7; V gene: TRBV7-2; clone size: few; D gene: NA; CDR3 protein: CASSWFSSYEQYF; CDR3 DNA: TGTGCCAGCAGCTGGTTTAGCTCCTACGAGCAGTACTTC
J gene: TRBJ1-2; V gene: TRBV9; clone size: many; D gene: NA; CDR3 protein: CASSVQGNYGYTF; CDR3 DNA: TGTGCCAGCAGCGTACAGGGAAACTATGGCTACACCTTC
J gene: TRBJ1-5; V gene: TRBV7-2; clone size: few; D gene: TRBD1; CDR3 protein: CASSLTGNQPQHF; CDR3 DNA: TGTGCCAGCAGCCTGACAGGGAATCAGCCCCAGCATTTT
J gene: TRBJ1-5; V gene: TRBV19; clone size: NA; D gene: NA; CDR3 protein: CASSMMSNQPQHF; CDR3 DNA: TGTGCCAGTAGTATGATGAGTAATCAGCCCCAGCATTTT
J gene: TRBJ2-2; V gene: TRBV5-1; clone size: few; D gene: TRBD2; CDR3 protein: CASSPTSGVGELFF; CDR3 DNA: TGCGCCAGCAGTCCGACTAGCGGGGTTGGGGAGCTGTTTTTT
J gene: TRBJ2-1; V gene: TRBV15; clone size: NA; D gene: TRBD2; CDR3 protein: CATSAGLGYNEQFF; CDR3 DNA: TGTGCCACCAGCGCGGGACTAGGCTACAATGAGCAGTTCTTC
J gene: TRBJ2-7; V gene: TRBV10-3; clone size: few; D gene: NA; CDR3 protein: CAITPDSSYEQYF; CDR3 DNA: TGTGCCATCACTCCGGACAGTTCCTACGAGCAGTACTTC
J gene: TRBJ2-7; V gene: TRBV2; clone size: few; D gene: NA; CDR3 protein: CASRQIQQGWRGEQYF; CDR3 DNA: TGTGCCAGCAGGCAGATACAACAGGGATGGCGAGGCGAGCAGTACTTC
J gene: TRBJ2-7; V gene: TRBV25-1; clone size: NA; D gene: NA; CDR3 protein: CASMGSYEQYF; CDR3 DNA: TGTGCCAGCATGGGCAGCTACGAGCAGTACTTC
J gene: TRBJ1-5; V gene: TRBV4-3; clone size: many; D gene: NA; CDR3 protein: CASSQDAQGYVQPQHF; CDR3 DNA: TGCGCCAGCAGCCAAGATGCACAGGGTTATGTGCAGCCCCAGCATTTT
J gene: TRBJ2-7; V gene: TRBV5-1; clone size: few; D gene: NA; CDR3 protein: CASSSTRDIWSSYEQYF; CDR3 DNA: TGCGCCAGCAGCTCGACCCGGGACATCTGGAGCTCCTACGAGCAGTACTTC
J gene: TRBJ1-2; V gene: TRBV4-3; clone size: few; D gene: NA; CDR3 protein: CASSQDGQAFYGYTF; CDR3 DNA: TGCGCCAGCAGCCAAGATGGGCAGGCGTTCTATGGCTACACCTTC